This is a list of T cell receptor beta chains from one sample in a study of shared clonotypes between healthy human individuals. Sequenced by immunoSEQ multiplex PCR; TCRdb stores in-frame clones only, minus some. The table shows about 2.4 million clones, with roughly 93% occurring only once. Sequences were obtained from naive CD4+ T cells from PBMCs. The source is a man between 18 and 29 years old in good health. Some clones in this sample may be carry-over from other donors' samples. Each CDR3 is given without its conserved first and last residue.

j_call v_call cdr3_length cdr3_aa
TRBJ2-3 TRBV10-3 13 AISIASPRTDTQY
TRBJ1-2 TRBV28 11 ASIRTANYGYT
TRBJ1-4 TRBV28 11 ASSRGTNEKLF
TRBJ2-2 TRBV28 10 ASSFSLLRLF
TRBJ2-1 TRBV2 13 AIRWTGGTYNEQF
TRBJ2-7 TRBV28 13 ASSHTGMGSYEQY
TRBJ1-1 TRBV18 16 ASSSPRGGHKGNTEAF
TRBJ1-1 TRBV28 12 ASSLPVLNTEAF
TRBJ2-1 TRBV5-6 13 ASSSPSGSYNEQF
TRBJ2-3 TRBV6-5 13 ASSYSGSRTDTQY
TRBJ2-1 TRBV18 14 ASSPTSGRAKNEQF
TRBJ2-1 TRBV7-8 11 ASSPGFYNEQF
TRBJ2-4 TRBV15 14 ATSILTEKFTNIQY
. TRBV7-9 11 ASSLAGTYEQY
TRBJ2-4 TRBV6-1 15 ASSDLGLRKGKNIQY
TRBJ1-1 TRBV6-1 14 ASSEADNRENTEAF
TRBJ1-2 TRBV6-6 11 ASNPRVGDGYT